One sample yielded the 14 T cell receptor beta chains listed below, sequenced in a study of regulatory T cells in long-lasting Graves disease. The time point here: newly diagnosed GD, antithyroid drugs for less than 3 months. PBMC-derived RNA was used for the TCR library. Arm-PCR of CDR3 regions and iRepertoire HTBI primers were the basis on which TCR beta libraries were built. MiXCR was run by TCRdb on the multiplex PCR reads, yielding one entry per CDR3 protein. The table shows under 700,000 distinct CDR3 sequences, with 15% to 20% occurring only once. The sample also formed part of further work on T cells in Graves' hyperthyroidism and ophthalmopathy.

The material sequenced was peripheral blood mononuclear cells (PBMCs), taken at new diagnosis, from a patient treated with antithyroid drugs. The receptors stem from a woman aged 35-60 years with Graves disease.

Ten or more counts support this clonotype. The rearrangement uses TRBV12-3 or TRBV12-4 and TRBJ2-7; D not certain. Trimming removed 3 bases from V and 4 bases from J, with 7 bases in between. The CDR3 consists of 12 residues. The CDR3 here is CASSFGGYEQYF. CDR3 nucleotides: TGTGCCAGCAGTTTTGGTGGGTACGAGCAGTACTTC.

This clonotype came up many times. The chain recombines TRBV5-8 with TRBJ1-6, with a possible D match to TRBD1 (5 bases). Trimming took off 4 bases at V and 7 bases at J, with 15 bases between the two ends. From germline, CDR1 is SGHTS and CDR2 YDEGEE. This CDR3 has 15 amino acids. Written as DNA, the CDR3 is TGTGCCAGCAGCGTGGACCTAGGGGCAAATTCACCCCTCCACTTT. Residues: CASSVDLGANSPLHF. The full variable domain, completed using reference TRBV5-8 and TRBJ1-6, is EAGVTQSPTHLIKTRGQQATLRCSPISGHTSVYWYQQALGLGLQFLLWYDEGEERNRGNFPPRFSGRQFPNYSSELNVNALELEDSALYLCASSVDLGANSPLHFGNGTRLTVT.

This clonotype appeared a few times. V gene TRBV29-1 combines with J gene TRBJ1-4; tentative D call: TRBD1 (5 bases). CDR1 and CDR2 (germline): SQVTM, ANQGSEA. CDR3 size: 13 residues. V lost 5 bases to trimming and J lost 5 bases, with 12 bases between them. In nucleotides, the CDR3 is TGCAGCGTTTGGGGGGGAGTAAATGAAAAACTGTTTTTT. Its translation is CSVWGGVNEKLFF.

This clonotype was counted a few times. The V gene is TRBV29-1, the J gene TRBJ2-3; 8 bases line up with TRBD1. There are 16 residues in the CDR3. CDR1 and CDR2 from the germline V gene are SQVTM and ANQGSEA. Trimming removed 0 bases from V and 0 bases from J; junction bases left unmatched: 5. CDR3 region: CSVEDPGTGSTDTQYF. In DNA form, the CDR3 reads TGCAGCGTTGAAGATCCGGGGACAGGTAGCACAGATACGCAGTATTTT.

This clonotype was found many times. The gene calls are TRBV12-3 or TRBV12-4 and TRBJ2-7; 9 positions match TRBD2. The length of the CDR3 is 15 residues. The V and J ends lost 2 bases and 2 bases, in that order; junction bases with no gene match: 4. The CDR3 protein is CASSLWASGAYEQYF. The CDR3 region has the DNA TGTGCCAGCAGTTTATGGGCTAGCGGGGCCTACGAGCAGTACTTC.

Notes on this clonotype: A much larger clone lies one base from this, so it may be a read error. The chain links TRBV28 to TRBJ1-2, with D hard to call. Germline lookup yields CDR1 MDHEN and CDR2 SYDVKM. V dropped 11 bases and J dropped 4 bases, with 14 bases sitting between them. This CDR3 contains 12 residues. In nucleotides, the CDR3 is TGTGCCGGCTCCATTCGGGGCTATGGCTACACCTTC. Amino acid sequence: CAGSIRGYGYTF.

This clonotype was recorded a few times. This chain links TRBV9 with TRBJ2-1; D may be TRBD2 (5 bases). The CDR3 contains 14 residues. Trimming removed 2 bases from V and 9 bases from J, with 15 bases in between. Germline lookup yields CDR1 SGDLS and CDR2 YYNGEE. The CDR3 region is CASSVRPGEGEQFF. CDR3 DNA: TGTGCCAGCAGCGTCAGGCCCGGGGAAGGTGAGCAGTTCTTC.

This clonotype was recorded many times. This sequence joins TRBV6-1 and TRBJ1-4; D is undetermined. The CDR3 spans 13 residues. Per germline, CDR1 MNHNS and CDR2 SASEGT. Trimming removed 6 bases from V and 5 bases from J, with 10 bases in between. The CDR3 here is CASSGELNEKLFF. For the CDR3, the DNA is TGTGCCAGCAGCGGGGAATTAAATGAAAAACTGTTTTTT.

Written as DNA, the CDR3 is TGTGCCAGTAGTTCTCAGCGGGGGGGCGAGAATGAGCAGTTCTTC. Residues: CASSSQRGGENEQFF. This chain connects TRBV19 to TRBJ2-1; 10 positions match TRBD2. The CDR3 loop spans 15 amino acids. Germline trimming cut 5 bases from V and 7 bases from J; bases unmatched to any gene: 8. Germline V gene sequence: CDR1 LNHDA, CDR2 SQIVND (reference sequence).

This clonotype has ten or more counts. The chain is built from TRBV6-2 or TRBV6-3 and TRBJ1-3; no clear D gene. The CDR3 length is 12 residues. V gave up 2 bases and J gave up 3 bases, with 2 bases separating them. CDR1 and CDR2 from the germline V gene are MNHEY and SVGEGT. The CDR3 region has the DNA TGTGCCAGCAGTTACAATGGAAACACCATATATTTT. Its protein is CASSYNGNTIYF.

CDR3 loop: CASRTTGVRGQPQHF. CDR3 bases: TGTGCCAGCAGGACCACAGGGGTGAGGGGTCAGCCCCAGCATTTT. This sequence joins TRBV27 and TRBJ1-5, with 7 nucleotides matching TRBD1. Germline V gives CDR1 MNHEY, CDR2 SMNVEV (reference sequence). Germline trimming cut 6 bases from V and 6 bases from J; bases unmatched to any gene: 11. CDR3 length: 15 amino acids.

About this clonotype: At one end, the junction sequence differs from germline, possibly due to a read error. The chain combines TRBV30 with TRBJ1-1; D gene ambiguous. The CDR3 consists of 11 residues. Germline lookup yields CDR1 GTSNPN and CDR2 SVGIG (reference sequence). The CDR3 nucleotides read TGTGCCTGGTGTGTTGAAGGTGAGGAGCTCTTT. Amino acids: CAWCVEGEELF.

This clonotype has ten or more counts. The chain is built from TRBV7-3 and TRBJ2-2, with D hard to call. The CDR3 runs 16 residues. V gave up 5 bases and J gave up 0 bases, with 13 bases separating them. Germline V gene sequence: CDR1 SGHTA, CDR2 FQGTGA. CDR3 DNA sequence: TGTGCCAGCAGCCCCTCCATTATCTCGAACACCGGGGAGCTGTTTTTT. It is translated as CASSPSIISNTGELFF.

This clonotype has a handful of counts. This chain connects TRBV18 to TRBJ2-4; weak D call: TRBD1 (6 bases). Germline V gene sequence: CDR1 KGHSH, CDR2 LQKENI. The CDR3 is made up of 15 amino acids. V was trimmed by 3 bases and J by 5 bases, leaving 14 bases between them. The CDR3 DNA follows: TGTGCCAGCTCACCGGCAGGGGTGGTAGAAAACATTCAGTACTTC. It codes for CASSPAGVVENIQYF.